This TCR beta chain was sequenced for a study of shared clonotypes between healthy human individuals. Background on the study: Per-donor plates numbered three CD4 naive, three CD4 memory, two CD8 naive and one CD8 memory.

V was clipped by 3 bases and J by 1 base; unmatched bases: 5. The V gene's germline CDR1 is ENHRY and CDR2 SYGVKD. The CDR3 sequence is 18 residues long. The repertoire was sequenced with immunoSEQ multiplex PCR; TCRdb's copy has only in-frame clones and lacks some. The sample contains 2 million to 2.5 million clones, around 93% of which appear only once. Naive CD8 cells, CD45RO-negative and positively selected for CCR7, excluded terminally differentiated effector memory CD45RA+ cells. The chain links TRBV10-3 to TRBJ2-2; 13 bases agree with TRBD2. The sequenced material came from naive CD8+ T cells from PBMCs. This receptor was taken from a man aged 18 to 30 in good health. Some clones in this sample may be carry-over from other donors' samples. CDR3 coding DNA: TGTGCCATCAGTGAAAGACTAGCGGGAGGTGTGAACACCGGGGAGCTGTTTTTT. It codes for CAISERLAGGVNTGELFF.